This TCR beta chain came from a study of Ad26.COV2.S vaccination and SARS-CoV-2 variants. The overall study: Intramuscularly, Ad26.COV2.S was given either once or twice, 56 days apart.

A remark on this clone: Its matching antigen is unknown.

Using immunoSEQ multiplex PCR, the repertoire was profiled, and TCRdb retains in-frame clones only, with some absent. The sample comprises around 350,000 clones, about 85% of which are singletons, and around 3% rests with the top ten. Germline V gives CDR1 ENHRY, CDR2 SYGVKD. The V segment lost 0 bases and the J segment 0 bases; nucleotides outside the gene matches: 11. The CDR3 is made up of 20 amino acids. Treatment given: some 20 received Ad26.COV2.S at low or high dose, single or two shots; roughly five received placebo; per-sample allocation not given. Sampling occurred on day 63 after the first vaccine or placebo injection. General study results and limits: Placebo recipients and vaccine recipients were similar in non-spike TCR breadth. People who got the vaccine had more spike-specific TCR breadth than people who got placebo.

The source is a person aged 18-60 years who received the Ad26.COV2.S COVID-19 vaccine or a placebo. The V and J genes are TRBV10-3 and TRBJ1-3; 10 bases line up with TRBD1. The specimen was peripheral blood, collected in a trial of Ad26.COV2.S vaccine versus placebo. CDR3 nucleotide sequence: TGTGCCATCAGTGAGTCGGGGACAGGGGAGTCCCATTACTCTGGAAACACCATATATTTT. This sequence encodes CAISESGTGESHYSGNTIYF.